The clone carrying this T cell receptor (beta chain) was counted between two and nine times. The data stem from a study of neurological immune-mediated disorders. Over 190 million TCR-beta sequences from 15-18 subjects came from every sequencing run. TCRdb re-called the 5' RACE reads through MiXCR, storing one row per CDR3 protein. The table lists about 58,000 distinct CDR3 sequences, approximately 3.1% of them singletons, with 7.1% in the top ten. The receptor was isolated from a woman in her sixties with multiple sclerosis. Input material: PBMCs.

CDR3 sequence: CSARALSTYLAGGHNNEQFF. The CDR3 DNA sequence: TGCAGTGCTAGAGCATTATCCACTTATCTAGCGGGGGGTCATAATAATGAGCAGTTCTTC. This chain uses TRBV20-1 with TRBJ2-1; TRBD2 matches at 11 bases. With V trimmed by 1 base and J by 7 bases, 21 bases remained unmatched. The CDR3 is 20 amino acids. Germline V lookup: CDR1 DFQATT, CDR2 SNEGSKA (reference sequence).